The 19 T cell receptor beta chains given below trace back to one sample, sequenced in a study of T cells in Graves' hyperthyroidism and ophthalmopathy. RNA transcripts were the template for amplifying TCR beta CDR3 regions. First-round RT-PCR targeting the TCR CDR3 was performed with the HTBI primer set. MiXCR, run by TCRdb on the multiplex PCR reads, gives a single entry per CDR3 protein. The sample yields about 640,000 distinct CDR3 sequences, nearly 45% seen once. The sequencing input was peripheral blood or thyroid tissue (not recorded which). The receptors stem from an adult man with Graves' disease, either hyperthyroidism or ophthalmopathy (not recorded which).

This clonotype came up many times. This chain connects TRBV7-8 to TRBJ2-5, with D perhaps matching TRBD1 or TRBD2 (5 bases each). Germline CDR1 is SGHVS and CDR2 is FQNEAQ. V dropped 5 bases and J dropped 4 bases, with 8 bases sitting between them. The CDR3 is 12 residues long. DNA of the CDR3: TGTGCCAGCAGCGGGGGACGAGAGACCCAGTACTTC. Translating gives CASSGGRETQYF.

Turning to this clonotype: A much more abundant neighbour one base away suggests this may be a read error. CDR3: CASSGDRESGETQYF. The CDR3 DNA sequence: TGTGCCAGCAGTGGGGACAGGGAGAGCGGAGAGACCCAGTACTTC. This rearrangement joins TRBV2 to TRBJ2-5; TRBD1 matches at 9 bases. The V gene end was trimmed by 4 bases and the J gene end by 4 bases; junction bases not matched to a gene: 7. CDR3 length equals 15 residues. Germline loops: CDR1 SNHLY, CDR2 FYNNEI.

This clonotype was seen more than once but under ten times. V usage is TRBV7-8 and J usage is TRBJ1-4; no clear D. Trimming left V 8 bases short and J 6 bases short, with 13 bases between. In germline, CDR1 is SGHVS, CDR2 FQNEAQ. The length of the CDR3 is 13 residues. The CDR3 region has the DNA TGTGCCAGCTCACCACGGGGATATGAAAAACTGTTTTTT. Translation: CASSPRGYEKLFF.

This clonotype came up many times. The chain is built from TRBV2 and TRBJ1-2; D may be TRBD1 (6 bases). This CDR3 contains 14 residues. V lost 7 bases, J lost 3 bases, and 15 bases lay in between. Germline V CDR1 and CDR2: SNHLY, FYNNEI. CDR3 bases: TGTGCCAGCACTATCAGGGGACGGGACTATGGCTACACCTTC. This sequence encodes CASTIRGRDYGYTF.

The V gene is TRBV6-5, the J gene TRBJ1-2, with D hard to call. Germline CDR1 and CDR2: MNHEY and SVGAGI. Trimming shortened V by 2 bases and J by 7 bases, and 11 bases separated the two germline ends. There are 13 residues in the CDR3. Written as DNA, the CDR3 is TGTGCCAGCAGTTACGGGCAGGCGGGTGGCTACACCTTC. Translated, it gives CASSYGQAGGYTF.

The sample holds many counts of this clonotype. The chain employs TRBV24-1 and TRBJ1-2, with D unresolved. The CDR3 loop spans 14 amino acids. Germline V gene lookup returns CDR1 KGHDR and CDR2 SFDVKD. With 4 bases removed from V and 4 bases from J, the gap between germline ends came to 12 bases. The CDR3 reads CATSERTVPYGYTF. In DNA form, the CDR3 reads TGTGCCACCAGTGAGCGGACGGTCCCCTATGGCTACACCTTC.

This clonotype was found a few times. The CDR3 region has the DNA TGTGCCAGCCGGGAGCGGAACCAAGAGACCCAGTACTTC. Translation: CASRERNQETQYF. The gene calls are TRBV10-3 and TRBJ2-5, with D maybe TRBD2 (6 bases). Germline assignment: CDR1 ENHRY and CDR2 SYGVKD. V was clipped by 10 bases and J by 0 bases, with 12 bases between them. This CDR3 spans 13 amino acids.

V is TRBV12-3 or TRBV12-4 and J is TRBJ1-5; D gene unclear. Trimming took off 5 bases at V and 3 bases at J, with 11 bases between the two ends. This CDR3 comprises 14 residues. The CDR3 sequence is CASSEQDTNQPQHF. The CDR3 nucleotides are TGTGCCAGCAGTGAGCAGGATACCAATCAGCCCCAGCATTTT.

In its sample, this clonotype was seen once. The chain has TRBV20-1 and TRBJ2-7; 8 positions match TRBD2. The CDR3 covers 14 residues. Germline lookup yields CDR1 DFQATT and CDR2 SNEGSKA (reference sequence). The CDR3 spells CRYSGTRLSYEQYF. The CDR3 DNA sequence: TGCAGGTATAGCGGGACCCGCCTCTCCTACGAGCAGTACTTC.

This chain links TRBV10-2 with TRBJ1-5, with a weak D call TRBD1 (5 bases). Trimming pared 0 bases from V and 7 bases from J, leaving 10 bases between. Germline lookup yields CDR1 WSHSY and CDR2 SAAADI. The CDR3 has 14 residues. CDR3 sequence reads: CASSESAGIQPQHF. The CDR3 DNA reads as TGCGCCAGCAGTGAGTCGGCAGGGATCCAGCCCCAGCATTTT.

The J gene is TRBJ1-2, the V gene TRBV2; no reliable D call. V lost 2 bases and J 10 bases, leaving 14 bases between the germline ends. In germline, CDR1 is SNHLY, CDR2 FYNNEI. The CDR3 length is 13 residues. CDR3 region: CASSERPAPHYTF. CDR3 coding DNA: TGTGCCAGCAGTGAAAGACCGGCCCCCCACTACACCTTC.

The chain combines TRBV2 with TRBJ1-5; tentatively, D is TRBD1 (5 bases). This CDR3 contains 13 residues. The germline V gene has CDR1 SNHLY and CDR2 FYNNEI. Trimming took 7 bases from V and 3 from J, leaving 10 bases between them. DNA for the CDR3: TGTGCCAGCATGGGACGGGACAATCAGCCCCAGCATTTT. Translation: CASMGRDNQPQHF.

The sample holds a few counts of this clonotype. The CDR3 does not end in the conserved phenylalanine or tryptophan, so this is likely a read error. The DNA is omitted, as the CDR3 cannot be located on it reliably, and the CDR3 follows TCRdb's listing. The chain links TRBV2 to TRBJ1-4; whether TRBD1, the table's D call, matches the DNA was not checked. The V gene's germline CDR1 is SNHLY and CDR2 FYNNEI. The CDR3 adds up to 10 amino acids, both ends counted. CDR3 region: CASSGAGTYY.

V usage is TRBV10-3 and J usage is TRBJ2-7; TRBD1 matches 7 bases. Trimming cost V 10 bases and J 0 bases; bases outside gene matches: 9. Germline lookup yields CDR1 ENHRY and CDR2 SYGVKD. CDR3 length: 14 amino acids. CDR3 in DNA: TGTGCCAGCAAACAACAGGGGAGCTCCTACGAGCAGTACTTC. It is translated as CASKQQGSSYEQYF.

This clonotype was observed a handful of times. This sequence joins TRBV7-9 and TRBJ2-7, with D perhaps matching TRBD2 (5 bases). Germline V gene data show CDR1 as SEHNR and CDR2 as FQNEAQ (reference sequence). Trimming shortened V by 10 bases and J by 0 bases, and 16 bases separated the two germline ends. The CDR3 loop spans 14 amino acids. The CDR3 sequence is CATTTTGSSYEQYF. Written as DNA, the CDR3 is TGTGCCACCACTACGACGGGAAGCTCCTACGAGCAGTACTTC.

In this sample, this clonotype turned up many times. This chain joins TRBV24-1 and TRBJ1-2; 8 nucleotides agree with TRBD1. The CDR3 runs 15 residues. The V gene end was trimmed by 4 bases and the J gene end by 4 bases; junction bases not matched to a gene: 7. Germline CDR1 and CDR2: KGHDR and SFDVKD. The CDR3 reads CATSDRGTGAYGYTF. The DNA of the CDR3 is TGTGCCACCAGTGACCGCGGGACAGGAGCCTATGGCTACACCTTC.

The chain links TRBV11-2 to TRBJ2-2; D ambiguous. The V gene's germline CDR1 is SGHAT and CDR2 FQNNGV. This CDR3 comprises 14 residues. Trimming removed 3 bases from V and 2 bases from J, with 7 bases in between. CDR3: CASSFGFNTGELFF. The CDR3, as DNA: TGTGCCAGCAGCTTTGGGTTTAACACCGGGGAGCTGTTTTTT.

This chain joins TRBV9 and TRBJ1-2; 9 bases match TRBD1. Germline values: CDR1 SGDLS, CDR2 YYNGEE. The V gene end was trimmed by 3 bases and the J gene end by 6 bases; junction bases not matched to a gene: 6. The CDR3 has 14 residues. As DNA, the CDR3 is TGTGCCAGCAGCGCAAGGACAGGGGAAAATGGCTACACCTTC. Translated, it gives CASSARTGENGYTF. Full variable domain (missing parts from reference TRBV9 and TRBJ1-2): DSGVTQTPKHLITATGQRVTLRCSPRSGDLSVYWYQQSLDQGLQFLIQYYNGEERAKGNILERFSAQQFPDLHSELNLSSLELGDSALYFCASSARTGENGYTFGSGTRLTVV.

V usage is TRBV6-5 and J usage is TRBJ1-5; a possible D gene is TRBD1 (5 bases). Trimming cost V 7 bases and J 3 bases, with 13 bases left between them. The CDR3 runs 14 residues. Germline values: CDR1 MNHEY, CDR2 SVGAGI. The CDR3 DNA sequence: TGTGCCAGCAATTTGGGGGGTTCCAATCAGCCCCAGCATTTT. It codes for CASNLGGSNQPQHF.